This T cell receptor beta chain stems from a study of cytomegalovirus exposure and HLA in healthy donors. Remarks on this clone: What it recognizes is unknown.

Germline assignment: CDR1 MNHEY and CDR2 SMNVEV (reference sequence). The CDR3 has 17 residues. Trimming took 5 bases from V and 6 from J; bases not matched to a gene: 16. Libraries were prepared by immunoSEQ multiplex PCR; TCRdb keeps only in-frame clonotypes and omits some of them. The sample includes almost 200,000 clones, about 81% seen only once; the top ten take 1% to 1.5%. Whole-study results and caveats: There were fewer than 200 TCR beta chains listed as cytomegalovirus-associated. Researchers reported that a few CMV-associated chains were confirmed in vitro as CMV antigen-specific. Most TCR sequences were uncommon, yet certain public TCRs appeared in many donors.

The donors were in the approximately 120-subject validation cohort; that cohort was separate from the roughly 620-subject first cohort. J is TRBJ1-5 and V is TRBV27; 7 nucleotides align to TRBD1. The sequencing sample was made of PBMCs. The sequence was collected from a woman in her twenties or thirties in good health and CMV-seronegative. The CDR3 loop reads CASSNIYVDRVRQPQHF. The CDR3 DNA is TGTGCCAGCAGTAATATTTACGTAGACAGGGTCCGTCAGCCCCAGCATTTT.